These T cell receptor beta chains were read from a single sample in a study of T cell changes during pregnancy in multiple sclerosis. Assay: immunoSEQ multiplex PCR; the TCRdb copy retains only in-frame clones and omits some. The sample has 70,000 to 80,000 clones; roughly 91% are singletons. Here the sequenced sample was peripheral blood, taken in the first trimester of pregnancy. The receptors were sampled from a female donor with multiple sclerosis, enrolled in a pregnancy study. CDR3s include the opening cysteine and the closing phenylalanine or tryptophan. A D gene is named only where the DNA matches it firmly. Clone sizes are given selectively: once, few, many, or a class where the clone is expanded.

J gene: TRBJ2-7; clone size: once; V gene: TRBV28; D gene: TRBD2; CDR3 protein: CASTDPFSPSSGPSYEQYF; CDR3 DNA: TGTGCCAGCACCGATCCATTTAGCCCCTCTAGCGGGCCTTCCTACGAGCAGTACTTC
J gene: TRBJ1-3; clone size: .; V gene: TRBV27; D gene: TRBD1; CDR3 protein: CASSLTGGRNTIYF; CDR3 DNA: TGTGCCAGCAGTTTAACAGGGGGGAGAAACACCATATATTTT
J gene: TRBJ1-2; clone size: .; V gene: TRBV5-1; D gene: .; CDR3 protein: CASWAVNYGYTF; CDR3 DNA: TGCGCCAGCTGGGCTGTTAACTATGGCTACACCTTC
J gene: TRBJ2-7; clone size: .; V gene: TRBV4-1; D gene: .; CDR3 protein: CASSQDPSTGAYEQYF; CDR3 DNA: TGCGCCAGCAGCCAAGACCCCTCTACAGGCGCCTACGAGCAGTACTTC
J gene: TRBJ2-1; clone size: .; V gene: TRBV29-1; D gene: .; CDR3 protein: CSVEGAGWSSYNEQFF; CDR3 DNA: TGCAGCGTGGAGGGGGCGGGTTGGAGCTCCTACAATGAGCAGTTCTTC
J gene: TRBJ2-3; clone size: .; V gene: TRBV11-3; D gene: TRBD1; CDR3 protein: CASSLGPPGGGTDTQYF; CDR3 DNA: TGTGCCAGCAGCTTAGGCCCCCCAGGGGGAGGCACAGATACGCAGTATTTT
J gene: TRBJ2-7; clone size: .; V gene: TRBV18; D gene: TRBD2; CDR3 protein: CASSPRTSGSGAYEQYF; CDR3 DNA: TGTGCCAGCTCACCACGGACTAGCGGGAGTGGGGCCTACGAGCAGTACTTC
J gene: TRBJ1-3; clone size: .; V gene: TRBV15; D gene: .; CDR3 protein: CATSPQGSGNTIYF; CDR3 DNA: TGTGCCACCAGCCCCCAGGGATCCGGAAACACCATATATTTT
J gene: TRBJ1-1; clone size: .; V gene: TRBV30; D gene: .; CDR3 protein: CAWNHPLRNTEAFF; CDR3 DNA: TGTGCCTGGAACCACCCCTTGAGGAACACTGAAGCTTTCTTT
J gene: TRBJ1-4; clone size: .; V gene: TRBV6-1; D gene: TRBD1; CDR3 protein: CASSEARYGTVVATNEKLFF; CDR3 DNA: TGTGCCAGCAGTGAAGCCCGCTACGGGACAGTAGTTGCAACTAATGAAAAACTGTTTTTT